This T cell receptor beta chain came from a study of tumor and adjacent non-tumor tissue in lung cancer. Background on the study: Patients comprised roughly 12 adenocarcinoma, 2 squamous cell carcinoma and 1 small cell lung cancer.

General observations from the study: In normal lung, the top 100 clones were significantly more dominant than in tumor. TCR diversity was significantly greater in tumor than normal lung tissue.

TCRbeta libraries were built with three rounds of nested PCR, modified from ARM-PCR. MiXCR, run by TCRdb on the multiplex PCR reads, gives a single entry per CDR3 protein. The table lists fewer than 120,000 distinct CDR3 sequences, 84% of them singletons, with around 21% in the top ten. CDR3 size: 15 residues. Germline CDR1 MNHNY, CDR2 SVGAGI (reference sequence). Worth noting for this clonotype: The antigen remains unidentified. A junction boundary mismatches the germline segment, possibly from a read error.

No cell sorting was done before RNA was extracted from the tissue. Donors were chemotherapy-naive, newly diagnosed lung cancer surgical patients in China, August–November 2014. Sequencing was carried out using lung tumor tissue. V is TRBV6-6 and J is TRBJ1-3; D not certain. The receptor was isolated from a man aged 65-85 years with non-small cell lung cancer. The chain's CDR3 is CASSYPGSGQSTIYF. DNA of the CDR3: TGTGCTAGCAGTTATCCAGGCAGCGGGCAATCCACCATATATTTT.